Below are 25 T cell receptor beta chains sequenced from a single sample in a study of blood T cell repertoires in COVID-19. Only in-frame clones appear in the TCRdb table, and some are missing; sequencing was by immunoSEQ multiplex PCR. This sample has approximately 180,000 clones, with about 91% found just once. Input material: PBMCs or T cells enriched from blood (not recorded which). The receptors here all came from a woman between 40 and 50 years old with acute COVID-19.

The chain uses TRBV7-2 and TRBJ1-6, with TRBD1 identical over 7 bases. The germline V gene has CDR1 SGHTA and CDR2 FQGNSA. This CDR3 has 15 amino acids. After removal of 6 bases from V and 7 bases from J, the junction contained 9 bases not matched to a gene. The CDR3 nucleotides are TGTGCCAGCAGACCCACAGGGGACGGCAATTCACCCCTCCACTTT. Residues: CASRPTGDGNSPLHF.

The CDR3, as DNA: TGCGCCAGCAGCTTAGGACTAGCGGGAGATCGGGGCACAGATACGCAGTATTTT. Translation: CASSLGLAGDRGTDTQYF. V is TRBV5-1 and J is TRBJ2-3, with TRBD2 identical over 13 bases. With V trimmed by 2 bases and J by 1 base, 7 bases remained unmatched. This CDR3 is 18 amino acids long. Germline lookup yields CDR1 SGHRS and CDR2 YFSETQ.

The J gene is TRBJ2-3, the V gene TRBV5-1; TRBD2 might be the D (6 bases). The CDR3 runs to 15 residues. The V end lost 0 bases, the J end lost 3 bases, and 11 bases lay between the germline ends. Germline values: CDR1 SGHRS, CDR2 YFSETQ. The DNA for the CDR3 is TGCGCCAGCAGCTTGGTTGGGAGGACAACAGATACGCAGTATTTT. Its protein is CASSLVGRTTDTQYF.

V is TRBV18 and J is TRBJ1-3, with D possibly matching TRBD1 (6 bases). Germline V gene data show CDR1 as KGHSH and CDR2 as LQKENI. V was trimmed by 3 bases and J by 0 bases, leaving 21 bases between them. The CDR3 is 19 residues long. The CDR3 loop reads CASSPPQAQRGNSGNTIYF. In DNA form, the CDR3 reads TGTGCCAGCTCACCCCCACAGGCCCAAAGGGGGAACTCTGGAAACACCATATATTTT. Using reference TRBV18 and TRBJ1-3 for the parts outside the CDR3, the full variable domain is NAGVMQNPRHLVRRRGQEARLRCSPMKGHSHVYWYRQLPEEGLKFMVYLQKENIIDESGMPKERFSAEFPKEGPSILRIQQVVRGDSAAYFCASSPPQAQRGNSGNTIYFGEGSWLTVV.

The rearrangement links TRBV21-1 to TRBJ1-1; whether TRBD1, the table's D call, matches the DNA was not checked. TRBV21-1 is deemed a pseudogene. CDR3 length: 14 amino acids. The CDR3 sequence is CASSNWVQEGEAFF. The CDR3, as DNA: TGTGCCAGCAGCAATTGGGTACAGGAAGGTGAAGCTTTCTTT.

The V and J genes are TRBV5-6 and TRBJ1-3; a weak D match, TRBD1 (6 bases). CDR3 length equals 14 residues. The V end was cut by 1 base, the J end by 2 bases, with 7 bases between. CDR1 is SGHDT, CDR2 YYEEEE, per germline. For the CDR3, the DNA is TGTGCCAGCAGCTTGCAGGGGACTGGAAACACCATATATTTT. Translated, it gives CASSLQGTGNTIYF.

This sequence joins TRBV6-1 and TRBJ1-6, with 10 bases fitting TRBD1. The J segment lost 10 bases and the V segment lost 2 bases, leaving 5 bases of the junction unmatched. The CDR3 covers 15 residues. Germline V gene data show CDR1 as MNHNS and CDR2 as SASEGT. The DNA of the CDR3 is TGTGCCAGCAGTGAATTTGGACAGGGGGTGTCACCCCTCCACTTT. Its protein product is CASSEFGQGVSPLHF.

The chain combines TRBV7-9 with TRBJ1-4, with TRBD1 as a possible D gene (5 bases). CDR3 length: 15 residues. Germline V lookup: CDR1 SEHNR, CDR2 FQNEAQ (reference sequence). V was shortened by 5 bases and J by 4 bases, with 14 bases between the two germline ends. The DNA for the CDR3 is TGTGCCAGCAGCCCTGGTACAGGAGTTAATGAAAAACTGTTTTTT. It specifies CASSPGTGVNEKLFF.

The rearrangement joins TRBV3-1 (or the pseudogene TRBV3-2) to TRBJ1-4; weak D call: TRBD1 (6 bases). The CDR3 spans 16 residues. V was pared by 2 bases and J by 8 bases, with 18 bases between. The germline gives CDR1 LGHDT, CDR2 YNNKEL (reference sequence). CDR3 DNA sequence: TGTGCCAGCAGCCAATTTCCCCCGGACAGAGCAGAAAAACTGTTTTTT. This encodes CASSQFPPDRAEKLFF.

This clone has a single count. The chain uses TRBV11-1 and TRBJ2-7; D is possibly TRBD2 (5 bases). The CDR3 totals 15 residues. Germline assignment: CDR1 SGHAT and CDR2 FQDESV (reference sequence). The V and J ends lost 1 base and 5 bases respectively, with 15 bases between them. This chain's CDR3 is CASSLGVGEPDEQYF. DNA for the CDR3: TGTGCCAGCAGCTTAGGTGTGGGAGAGCCCGACGAGCAGTACTTC.

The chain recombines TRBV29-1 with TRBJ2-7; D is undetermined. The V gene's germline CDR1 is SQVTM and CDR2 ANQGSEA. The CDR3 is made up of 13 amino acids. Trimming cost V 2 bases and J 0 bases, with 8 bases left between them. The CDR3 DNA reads TGCAGCGTTGAATCCAGTGTCTCCTACGAGCAGTACTTC. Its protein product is CSVESSVSYEQYF.

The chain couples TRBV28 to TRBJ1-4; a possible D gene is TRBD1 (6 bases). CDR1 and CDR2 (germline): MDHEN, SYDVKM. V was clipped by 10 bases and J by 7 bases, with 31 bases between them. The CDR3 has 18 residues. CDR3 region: CATMASSGGAALGEKLFF. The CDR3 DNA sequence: TGTGCCACAATGGCGTCCTCGGGGGGGGCGGCTTTAGGTGAAAAACTGTTTTTT.

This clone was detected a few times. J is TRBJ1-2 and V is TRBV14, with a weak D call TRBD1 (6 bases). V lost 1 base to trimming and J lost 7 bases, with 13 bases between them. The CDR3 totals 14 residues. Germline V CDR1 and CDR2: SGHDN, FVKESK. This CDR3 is CASSQGGRLGGYTF. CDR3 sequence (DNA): TGTGCCAGCAGCCAAGGGGGGCGACTGGGTGGCTACACCTTC. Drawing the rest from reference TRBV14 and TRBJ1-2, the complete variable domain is EAGVTQFPSHSVIEKGQTVTLRCDPISGHDNLYWYRRVMGKEIKFLLHFVKESKQDESGMPNNRFLAERTGGTYSTLKVQPAELEDSGVYFCASSQGGRLGGYTFGSGTRLTVV.

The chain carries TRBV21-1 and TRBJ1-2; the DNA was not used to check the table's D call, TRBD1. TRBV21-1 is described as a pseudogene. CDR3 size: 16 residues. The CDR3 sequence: CASSTPPGQGIHGYTF. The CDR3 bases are TGTGCCAGCAGCACACCTCCGGGACAGGGAATTCATGGCTACACCTTC.

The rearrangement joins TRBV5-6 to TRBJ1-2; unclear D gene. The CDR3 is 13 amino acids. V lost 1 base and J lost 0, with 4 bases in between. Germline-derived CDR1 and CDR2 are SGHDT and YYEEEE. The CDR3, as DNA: TGTGCCAGCAGCTTGACAGCTAACTATGGCTACACCTTC. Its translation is CASSLTANYGYTF.

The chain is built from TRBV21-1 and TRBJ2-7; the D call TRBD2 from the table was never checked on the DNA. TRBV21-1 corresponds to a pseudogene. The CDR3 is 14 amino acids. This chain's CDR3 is CASSAGLTFYEQYF. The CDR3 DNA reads TGTGCCAGCAGCGCGGGACTAACTTTTTACGAGCAGTACTTC.

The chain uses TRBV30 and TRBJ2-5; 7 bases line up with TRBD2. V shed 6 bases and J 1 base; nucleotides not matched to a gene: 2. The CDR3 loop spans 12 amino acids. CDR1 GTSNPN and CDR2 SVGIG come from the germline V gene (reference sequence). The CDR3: CACSGGQETQYF. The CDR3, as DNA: TGTGCCTGCTCGGGGGGCCAAGAGACCCAGTACTTC.

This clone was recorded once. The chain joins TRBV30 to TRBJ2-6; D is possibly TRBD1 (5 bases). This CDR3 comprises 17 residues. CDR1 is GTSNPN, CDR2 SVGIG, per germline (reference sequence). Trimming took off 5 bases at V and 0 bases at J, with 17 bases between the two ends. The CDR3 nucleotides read TGTGCCTGGTCCCGAGGCAGGGCCGCCTCTGGGGCCAACGTCCTGACTTTC. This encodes CAWSRGRAASGANVLTF.

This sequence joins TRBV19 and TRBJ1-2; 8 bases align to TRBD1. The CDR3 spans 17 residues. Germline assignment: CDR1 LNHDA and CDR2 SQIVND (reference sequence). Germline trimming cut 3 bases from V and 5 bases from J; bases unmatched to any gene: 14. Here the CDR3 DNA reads TGTGCCAGTAGTATTGCCTTGGTTGGTGACAGGGGATATGGCTACACCTTC. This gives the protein CASSIALVGDRGYGYTF.

CDR3 bases: TGTGCCAGCAACATAGGGGTCCAAGAGACCCAGTACTTC. Protein: CASNIGVQETQYF. The V call is TRBV12-3 or TRBV12-4, the J call TRBJ2-5, with D maybe TRBD1 (5 bases). V gave up 7 bases and J gave up 1 base, with 10 bases separating them. The CDR3 has 13 residues.

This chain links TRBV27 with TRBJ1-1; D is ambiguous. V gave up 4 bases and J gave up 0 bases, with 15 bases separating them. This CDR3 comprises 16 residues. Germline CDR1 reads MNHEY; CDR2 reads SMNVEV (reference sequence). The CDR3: CASSSLGAPMNTEAFF. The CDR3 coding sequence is TGTGCCAGCAGTTCTCTTGGTGCGCCGATGAACACTGAAGCTTTCTTT.

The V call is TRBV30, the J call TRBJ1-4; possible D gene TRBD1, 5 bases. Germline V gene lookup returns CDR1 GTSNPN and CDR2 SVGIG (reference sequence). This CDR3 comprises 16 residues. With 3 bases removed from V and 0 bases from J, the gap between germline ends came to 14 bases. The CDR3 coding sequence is TGTGCCTGGAGGGGAGGGGCACTTGCAACTAATGAAAAACTGTTTTTT. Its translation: CAWRGGALATNEKLFF.

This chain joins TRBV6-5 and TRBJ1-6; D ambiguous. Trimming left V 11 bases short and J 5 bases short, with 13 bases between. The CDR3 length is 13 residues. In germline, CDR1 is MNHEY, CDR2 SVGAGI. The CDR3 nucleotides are TGTGCCGGGAAGACGGGAAATAATTCACCCCTCCACTTT. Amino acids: CAGKTGNNSPLHF.

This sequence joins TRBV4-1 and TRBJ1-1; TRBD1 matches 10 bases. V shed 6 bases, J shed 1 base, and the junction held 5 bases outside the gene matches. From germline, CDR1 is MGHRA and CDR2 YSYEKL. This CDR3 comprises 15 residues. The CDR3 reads CASSRQGAPNTEAFF. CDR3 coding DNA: TGCGCCAGCAGTCGACAGGGGGCACCGAACACTGAAGCTTTCTTT.

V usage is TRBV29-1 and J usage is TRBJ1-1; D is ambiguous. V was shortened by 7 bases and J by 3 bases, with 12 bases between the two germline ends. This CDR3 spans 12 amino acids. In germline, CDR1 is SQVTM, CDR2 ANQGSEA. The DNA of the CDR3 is TGCAGCGCCAAAGATGCGGACACTGAAGCTTTCTTT. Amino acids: CSAKDADTEAFF.